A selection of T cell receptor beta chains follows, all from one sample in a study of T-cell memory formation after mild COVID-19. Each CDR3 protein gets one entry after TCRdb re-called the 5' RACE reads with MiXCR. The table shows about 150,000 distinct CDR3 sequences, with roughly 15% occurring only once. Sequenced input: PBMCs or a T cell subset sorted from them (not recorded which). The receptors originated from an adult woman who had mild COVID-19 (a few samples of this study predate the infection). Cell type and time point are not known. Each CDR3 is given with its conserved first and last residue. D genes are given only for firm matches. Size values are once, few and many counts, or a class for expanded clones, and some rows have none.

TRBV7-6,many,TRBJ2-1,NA,CASSFQSPDEQFF,TGTGCCAGCAGCTTTCAATCCCCCGATGAGCAGTTCTTC
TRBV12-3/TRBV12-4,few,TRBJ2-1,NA,CASRSGTAAEQFF,TGTGCCAGCAGATCCGGGACCGCTGCCGAGCAGTTCTTC
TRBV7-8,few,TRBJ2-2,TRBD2,CASSSPGLAGGAGELFF,TGTGCCAGCAGCTCCCCGGGACTAGCGGGAGGGGCCGGGGAGCTGTTTTTT
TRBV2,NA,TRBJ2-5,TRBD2,CASTTLGGRRGETQYF,TGTGCCAGCACGACTCTGGGCGGGAGGCGAGGGGAGACCCAGTACTTC
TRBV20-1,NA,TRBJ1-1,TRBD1,CSASAWDSLPNTEAFF,TGCAGTGCTAGTGCTTGGGACAGCCTTCCTAACACTGAAGCTTTCTTT
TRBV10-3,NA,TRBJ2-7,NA,CAHGRSYEQYF,TGTGCCCACGGGAGATCCTACGAGCAGTACTTC
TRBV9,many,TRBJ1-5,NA,CASSVGTLSNQPQHF,TGTGCCAGCAGCGTAGGTACCCTTAGCAATCAGCCCCAGCATTTT
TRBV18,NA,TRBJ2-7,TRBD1,CASSPPGQGSYEQYF,TGTGCCAGCTCACCACCGGGACAGGGGTCCTACGAGCAGTACTTC
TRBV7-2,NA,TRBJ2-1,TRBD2,CASTRPWASGSLSAYNEQFF,TGTGCCAGCACAAGGCCATGGGCTAGCGGGAGTCTCAGCGCCTACAATGAGCAGTTCTTC
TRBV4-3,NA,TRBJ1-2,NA,CASSPAWKWTNYGYTF,TGCGCCAGCAGCCCAGCATGGAAGTGGACTAACTATGGCTACACCTTC
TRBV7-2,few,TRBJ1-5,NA,CASSLAGPQHF,TGTGCCAGCAGCTTGGCGGGGCCCCAGCATTTT
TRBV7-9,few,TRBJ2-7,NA,CASSLVGLSYEQYF,TGTGCCAGCAGCTTAGTCGGACTATCCTACGAGCAGTACTTC
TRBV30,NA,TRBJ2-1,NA,CAWRAQSGEQFF,TGTGCCTGGAGGGCTCAAAGCGGAGAGCAGTTCTTC
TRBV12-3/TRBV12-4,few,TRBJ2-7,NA,CASNLGRGIEQYF,TGTGCCAGCAACCTAGGGAGAGGGATCGAGCAGTACTTC
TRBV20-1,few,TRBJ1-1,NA,CSANRDLNTEAFF,TGCAGTGCTAACAGGGATCTGAACACTGAAGCTTTCTTT
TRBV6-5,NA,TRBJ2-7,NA,CASTLGAEQYF,TGTGCCAGCACCCTGGGCGCCGAGCAGTACTTC
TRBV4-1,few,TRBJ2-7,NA,CASSQDSKEEQYF,TGCGCCAGCAGCCAAGATAGTAAGGAGGAGCAGTACTTC
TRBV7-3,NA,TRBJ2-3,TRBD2,CASSSTPPGTSGSADTQYF,TGTGCCAGCAGTTCCACTCCCCCAGGGACTAGCGGGAGCGCAGATACGCAGTATTTT
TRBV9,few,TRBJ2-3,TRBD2,CASSVAGGYTDTQYF,TGTGCCAGCAGCGTAGCGGGGGGGTACACAGATACGCAGTATTTT
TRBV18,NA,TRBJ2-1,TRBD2,CASSPRAGVQLVVNEQFF,TGTGCCAGCTCACCACGGGCGGGGGTCCAACTAGTTGTCAATGAGCAGTTCTTC
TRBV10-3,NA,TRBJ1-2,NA,CAIRAPQSLSIGGYTF,TGTGCCATCAGGGCTCCCCAGAGCCTCTCTATCGGGGGCTACACCTTC
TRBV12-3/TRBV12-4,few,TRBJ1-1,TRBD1,CASSSRDRVEAFF,TGTGCCAGCAGCTCCCGGGACAGGGTCGAAGCTTTCTTT
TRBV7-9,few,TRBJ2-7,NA,CASSLGLVGSYEQYF,TGTGCCAGCAGCTTAGGACTAGTTGGTTCCTACGAGCAGTACTTC
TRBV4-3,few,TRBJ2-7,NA,CASSQDSANSYEQYF,TGCGCCAGCAGCCAAGATTCGGCAAATTCCTACGAGCAGTACTTC
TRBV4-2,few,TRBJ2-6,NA,CASSQVLGASGANVLTF,TGTGCCAGCAGCCAAGTTTTGGGGGCCTCTGGGGCCAACGTCCTGACTTTC
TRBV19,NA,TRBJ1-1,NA,CATGVKDTEAFF,TGTGCCACTGGGGTTAAGGACACTGAAGCTTTCTTT
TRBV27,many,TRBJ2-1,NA,CASSPRPAVEQFF,TGTGCCAGCAGTCCCCGGCCCGCAGTTGAGCAGTTCTTC
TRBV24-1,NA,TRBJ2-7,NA,CATSDGHEGSYEQYF,TGTGCCACCAGTGATGGCCACGAGGGCTCCTACGAGCAGTACTTC
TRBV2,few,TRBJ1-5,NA,CASSGQISNQPQHF,TGTGCCAGCAGTGGACAGATTAGCAATCAGCCCCAGCATTTT
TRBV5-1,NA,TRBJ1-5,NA,CASSLEDRLNLNQPQHF,TGCGCCAGCAGCTTGGAGGACAGACTAAACCTCAATCAGCCCCAGCATTTT
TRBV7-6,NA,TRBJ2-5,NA,CASSLGQAQETQYF,TGTGCCAGCAGCTTAGGACAGGCCCAAGAGACCCAGTACTTC
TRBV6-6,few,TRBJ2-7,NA,CASSYAWDVSYEQYF,TGTGCCAGCAGTTATGCTTGGGACGTCTCCTACGAGCAGTACTTC
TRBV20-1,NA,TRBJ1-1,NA,CSATNNWVNTEAFF,TGCAGTGCTACAAATAATTGGGTAAACACTGAAGCTTTCTTT
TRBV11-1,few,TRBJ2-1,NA,CASSRSPGDEQFF,TGTGCCAGCAGCCGCTCCCCGGGGGATGAGCAGTTCTTC
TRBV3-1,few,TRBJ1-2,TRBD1,CASSQTGGNYGYTF,TGTGCCAGCAGCCAAACAGGGGGGAACTATGGCTACACCTTC
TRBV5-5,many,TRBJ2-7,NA,CASSLGGFTYEQYF,TGTGCCAGCAGCTTGGGGGGTTTTACCTACGAGCAGTACTTC
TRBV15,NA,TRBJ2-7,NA,CATSREGGLYEQYF,TGTGCCACCAGCAGAGAGGGTGGACTATACGAGCAGTACTTC
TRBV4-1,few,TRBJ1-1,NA,CASSLRAGDNTEAFF,TGCGCCAGCAGCCTCCGGGCAGGGGACAACACTGAAGCTTTCTTT
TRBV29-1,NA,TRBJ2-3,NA,CSVHARFTDTQYF,TGCAGCGTCCACGCCAGGTTCACAGATACGCAGTATTTT
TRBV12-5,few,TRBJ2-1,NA,CASGPSYNEQFF,TGTGCTAGTGGTCCGAGCTACAATGAGCAGTTCTTC
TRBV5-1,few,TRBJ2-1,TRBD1,CASSLEGQRYNEQFF,TGCGCCAGCAGCTTGGAGGGACAGCGCTACAATGAGCAGTTCTTC
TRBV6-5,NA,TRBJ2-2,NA,CASTYEGVGAGELFF,TGTGCCAGCACTTACGAGGGGGTCGGCGCCGGGGAGCTGTTTTTT
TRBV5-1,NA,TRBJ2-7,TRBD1,CASSSTGFSSYEQYF,TGCGCCAGCAGTTCGACAGGGTTCAGCTCCTACGAGCAGTACTTC
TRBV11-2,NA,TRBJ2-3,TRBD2,CASSLDTLAGGDTQYF,TGTGCCAGCAGCTTAGATACTCTAGCGGGAGGAGATACGCAGTATTTT
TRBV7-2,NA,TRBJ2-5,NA,CASSLVWGGETQYF,TGTGCCAGCAGCTTAGTCTGGGGTGGGGAGACCCAGTACTTC
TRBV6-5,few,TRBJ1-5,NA,CASSYSGAQPQHF,TGTGCCAGCAGTTACAGCGGGGCTCAGCCCCAGCATTTT
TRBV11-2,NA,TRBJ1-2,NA,CASSRSGYGYTF,TGTGCCAGCAGCCGGTCCGGCTATGGCTACACCTTC
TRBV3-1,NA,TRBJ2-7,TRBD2,CASSLAQTRSGSSYEQYF,TGTGCCAGCAGCCTCGCTCAGACTCGTAGCGGGAGCTCCTACGAGCAGTACTTC
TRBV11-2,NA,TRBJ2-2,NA,CASSLNVVPSGELFF,TGTGCCAGCAGCTTAAACGTTGTACCGTCCGGGGAGCTGTTTTTT
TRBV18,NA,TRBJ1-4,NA,CASSPSTNEKLFF,TGTGCCAGCTCACCCTCAACTAATGAAAAACTGTTTTTT
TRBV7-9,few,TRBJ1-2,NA,CASSPSTLNYGYTF,TGTGCCAGCAGCCCATCGACCCTTAACTATGGCTACACCTTC
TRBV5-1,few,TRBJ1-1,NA,CASSLGSYSAFF,TGCGCCAGCAGCTTGGGGAGTTATAGCGCTTTCTTT
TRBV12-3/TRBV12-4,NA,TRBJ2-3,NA,CASSFAPGTTQYF,TGTGCCAGCAGTTTCGCCCCCGGGACTACGCAGTATTTT
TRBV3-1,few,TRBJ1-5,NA,CASSQEGVGGGRQPQHF,TGTGCCAGCAGCCAAGAAGGGGTTGGGGGAGGACGTCAGCCCCAGCATTTT
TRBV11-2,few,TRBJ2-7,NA,CASSFFRDWRDEQYF,TGTGCCAGCAGCTTTTTCCGGGACTGGAGAGACGAGCAGTACTTC
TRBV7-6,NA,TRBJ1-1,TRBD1,CASSAGQSNTEAFF,TGTGCCAGCAGCGCGGGACAGTCGAACACTGAAGCTTTCTTT